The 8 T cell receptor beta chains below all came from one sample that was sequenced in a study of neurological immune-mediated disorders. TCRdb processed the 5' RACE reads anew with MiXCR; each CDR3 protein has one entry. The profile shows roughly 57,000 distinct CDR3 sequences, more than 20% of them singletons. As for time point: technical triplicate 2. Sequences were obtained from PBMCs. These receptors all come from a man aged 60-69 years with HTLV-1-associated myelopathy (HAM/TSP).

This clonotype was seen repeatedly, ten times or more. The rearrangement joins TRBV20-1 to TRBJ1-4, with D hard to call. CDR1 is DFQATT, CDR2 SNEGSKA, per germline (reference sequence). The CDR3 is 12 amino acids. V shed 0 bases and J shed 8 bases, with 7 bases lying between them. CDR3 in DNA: TGCAGTGCTAGAGACGAATCAGAAAAACTGTTTTTT. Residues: CSARDESEKLFF.

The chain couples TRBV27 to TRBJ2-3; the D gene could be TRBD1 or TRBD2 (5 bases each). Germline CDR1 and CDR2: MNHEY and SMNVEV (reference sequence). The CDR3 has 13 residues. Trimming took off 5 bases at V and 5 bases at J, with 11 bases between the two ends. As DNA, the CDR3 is TGTGCCAGCAGTAAAGAGAGGGGAGATACGCAGTATTTT. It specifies CASSKERGDTQYF.

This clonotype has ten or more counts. The CDR3 loop is CASSLDPGAGDQPQHF. The CDR3 DNA follows: TGCGCCAGCAGCTTGGATCCCGGGGCAGGGGATCAGCCCCAGCATTTT. This chain connects TRBV5-1 to TRBJ1-5; TRBD1 might be the D (6 bases). Germline V gene data show CDR1 as SGHRS and CDR2 as YFSETQ. This CDR3 is 16 amino acids long. V gave up 0 bases and J gave up 5 bases, with 15 bases separating them.

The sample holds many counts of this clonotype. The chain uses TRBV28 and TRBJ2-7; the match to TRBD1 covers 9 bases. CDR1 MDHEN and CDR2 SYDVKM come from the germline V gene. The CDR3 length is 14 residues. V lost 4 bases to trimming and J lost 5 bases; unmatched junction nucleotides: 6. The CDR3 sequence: CASSSPGQGHEQYF. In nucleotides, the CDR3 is TGTGCCAGCAGTTCTCCGGGACAGGGCCACGAGCAGTACTTC.

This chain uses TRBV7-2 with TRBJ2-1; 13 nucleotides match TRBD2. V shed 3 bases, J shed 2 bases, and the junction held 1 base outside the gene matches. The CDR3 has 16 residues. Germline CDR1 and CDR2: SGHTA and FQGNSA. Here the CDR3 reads CASSFTSGGAYNEQFF. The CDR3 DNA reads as TGTGCCAGCAGCTTTACTAGCGGGGGGGCCTACAATGAGCAGTTCTTC.

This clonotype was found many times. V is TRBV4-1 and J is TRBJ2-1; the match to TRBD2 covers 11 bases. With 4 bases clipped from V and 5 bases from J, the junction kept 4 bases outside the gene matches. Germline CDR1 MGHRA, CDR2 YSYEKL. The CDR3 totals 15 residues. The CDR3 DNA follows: TGCGCCAGCAGCCCCGGACTAGCGGGTAACAATGAGCAGTTCTTC. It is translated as CASSPGLAGNNEQFF.

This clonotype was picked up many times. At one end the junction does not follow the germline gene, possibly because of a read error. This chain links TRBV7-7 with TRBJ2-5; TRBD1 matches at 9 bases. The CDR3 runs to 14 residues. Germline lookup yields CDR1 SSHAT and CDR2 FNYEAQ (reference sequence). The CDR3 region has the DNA TGTGCTAGCAGCTTAGCGACAGGGGGAGAGACCCAGTACTTC. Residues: CASSLATGGETQYF.

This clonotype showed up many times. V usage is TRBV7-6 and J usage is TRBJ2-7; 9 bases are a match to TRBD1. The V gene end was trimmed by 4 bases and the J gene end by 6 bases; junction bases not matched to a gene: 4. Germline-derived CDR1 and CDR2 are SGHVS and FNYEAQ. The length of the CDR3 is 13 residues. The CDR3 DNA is TGTGCCAGCAGCTCCTACAGGGGGCCCGAGCAGTACTTC. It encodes CASSSYRGPEQYF. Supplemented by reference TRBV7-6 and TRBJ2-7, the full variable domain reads GAGVSQSPRYKVTKRGQDVALRCDPISGHVSLYWYRQALGQGPEFLTYFNYEAQQDKSGLPNDRFSAERPEGSISTLTIQRTEQRDSAMYRCASSSYRGPEQYFGPGTRLTVT.